The 9 T cell receptor beta chains reported below all come from one sample, sequenced in a study of T cell changes during pregnancy in multiple sclerosis (dated by TCRdb to between 2017 and 2020). Libraries were built with the immunoSEQ multiplex PCR assay. Imported from immuneACCESS, the table was reduced by TCRdb to in-frame sequences with V and J called. These copies leave out some clones; in studies compared against another copy, an unresolved V gene accounts for under half, and the cause of the remainder is not known. For this sample the table gives tens of thousands of clones, of which roughly 90% were detected only once. Jointly, the top ten make up about 0.6% of the sample. Sequences were derived from CD4+ T cells from peripheral blood mononuclear cells, sampled in the second trimester of pregnancy. The receptors here all came from a female donor with multiple sclerosis, enrolled in a pregnancy study.

This clone has a handful of counts. The chain recombines TRBV7-2 with TRBJ1-5; tentatively, D is TRBD1 (6 bases). This CDR3 region has 16 residues. CDR1 and CDR2 from the germline V gene are SGHTA and FQGNSA. Trimming left V 5 bases short and J 7 bases short, with 21 bases between. This CDR3 reads CASSPGAFRVDQPQHF. The CDR3 coding sequence is TGTGCCAGCAGCCCAGGGGCGTTCCGGGTGGACCAGCCCCAGCATTTT.

The chain couples TRBV28 to TRBJ2-3; a possible D gene is TRBD2 (6 bases). The germline V gene has CDR1 MDHEN and CDR2 SYDVKM. This CDR3 has 17 residues. Deletions cut 5 bases from V and 3 bases from J, with 21 bases between. In nucleotides, the CDR3 is TGTGCCAGCAGTCTCCTTCTAGCGTACGGGACTACAGATACGCAGTATTTT. Protein sequence: CASSLLLAYGTTDTQYF.

The V gene is TRBV15, the J gene TRBJ2-1, with D perhaps TRBD1 (5 bases). The CDR3 runs to 15 residues. Per germline, CDR1 LNHNV and CDR2 YYDKDF (reference sequence). The V end was cut by 2 bases, the J end by 0 bases, with 8 bases between. In DNA form, the CDR3 reads TGTGCCACCAGCAGACAGGGAATCTCCTACAATGAGCAGTTCTTC. Translating it yields CATSRQGISYNEQFF.

The V gene is TRBV19, the J gene TRBJ2-1; tentatively, D is TRBD1 (6 bases). The V end lost 4 bases, the J end lost 0 bases, and 19 bases lay between the germline ends. CDR3 size: 18 residues. Germline V gene sequence: CDR1 LNHDA, CDR2 SQIVND (reference sequence). In nucleotides, the CDR3 is TGTGCCAGTAGTACGGGACCCTTACAAGGGGGCTCCTACAATGAGCAGTTCTTC. Its translation is CASSTGPLQGGSYNEQFF.

This sequence joins TRBV27 and TRBJ1-5, with D unresolved. Deletions cut 3 bases from V and 5 bases from J, with 20 bases between. The CDR3 runs 17 residues. From germline, CDR1 is MNHEY and CDR2 SMNVEV (reference sequence). This chain's CDR3 is CASSFNAAPGRDQPQHF. As DNA, the CDR3 is TGTGCCAGCAGTTTTAACGCCGCCCCGGGAAGAGATCAGCCCCAGCATTTT.

This chain connects TRBV29-1 to TRBJ2-5, with 9 bases that match TRBD2. Per the germline V gene, CDR1 is SQVTM and CDR2 is ANQGSEA. V trimming: 6 bases; J trimming: 2 bases; junction bases outside the gene matches: 7. CDR3 length: 14 residues. CDR3 residues: CSVRVTSGQETQYF. CDR3 coding DNA: TGCAGCGTCAGGGTGACTAGCGGACAAGAGACCCAGTACTTC.

This rearrangement joins TRBV7-6 to TRBJ2-2; TRBD2 agrees at 9 bases. The ends lost 5 bases at V and 0 bases at J; junction bases unmatched: 4. Germline V CDR1 and CDR2: SGHVS, FNYEAQ. The CDR3 is 16 amino acids. The CDR3 sequence: CASSRGLATNTGELFF. DNA for the CDR3: TGTGCCAGCAGCCGAGGACTAGCGACGAACACCGGGGAGCTGTTTTTT.

The chain carries TRBV9 and TRBJ2-1; perhaps TRBD2 as D (5 bases). The CDR3 extends over 15 amino acids. V gave up 0 bases and J gave up 4 bases, with 11 bases separating them. Per germline, CDR1 SGDLS and CDR2 YYNGEE. DNA of the CDR3: TGTGCCAGCAGCGTAGAGGCGGGTTCGTACAATGAGCAGTTCTTC. Amino acids: CASSVEAGSYNEQFF.

The genes are TRBV6-5 and TRBJ2-1; 7 nucleotides agree with TRBD1. This CDR3 contains 13 residues. V lost 6 bases and J lost 7; bases outside the gene matches: 6. In germline, CDR1 is MNHEY, CDR2 SVGAGI. The CDR3 DNA follows: TGTGCCAGCAGCCCGACAGGGTTGAATGAGCAGTTCTTC. This sequence encodes CASSPTGLNEQFF.